This T cell receptor beta chain was identified during a study of cytomegalovirus exposure and HLA in healthy donors. TCRdb's table, derived via immunoSEQ multiplex PCR, lists solely in-frame clones and lacks some. The sample has fewer than 150,000 clones; roughly 88% are singletons. CDR1 and CDR2 from the germline V gene are MNHEY and SMNVEV (reference sequence). The CDR3 contains 15 residues. V was cut by 5 bases and J by 1 base, with 9 bases left in between. Sequencing was performed on PBMCs. This TCR was sampled from a man younger than 30 in good health and CMV-seronegative. The chain combines TRBV27 with TRBJ2-6; no clear D gene. CDR3 loop: CASSPSQSGANVLTF. CDR3 nucleotides: TGTGCCAGCAGTCCCAGTCAGTCTGGGGCCAACGTCCTGACTTTC. The entire variable domain, with the rest obtained from reference TRBV27 and TRBJ2-6, is as follows: EAQVTQNPRYLITVTGKKLTVTCSQNMNHEYMSWYRQDPGLGLRQIYYSMNVEVTDKGDVPEGYKVSRKEKRNFPLILESPSPNQTSLYFCASSPSQSGANVLTFGAGSRLTVL.